This T cell receptor (beta chain) was observed in a study of blood T cell repertoires in COVID-19. Study background: PBMCs, B-cell-depleted T cells, or T cells were the source of the cDNA or gDNA that made up the material.

TCRdb's copy holds only in-frame clones and misses some; the assay was immunoSEQ multiplex PCR. The sample lists hundreds of thousands of clones, about 89% seen once, with around 4% in the top ten. Germline CDR1 and CDR2: SNHLY and FYNNEI. V lost 6 bases to trimming and J lost 3 bases, with 9 bases between them. The CDR3 loop spans 14 amino acids. Grouping used clinical history reported by participants in a survey and questionnaire. Two consecutive negative NP/OP PCR tests, clearance, or resolved symptoms defined Cohort 3 recovery. V is TRBV2 and J is TRBJ2-6, with D tentatively TRBD1 (6 bases). This TCR was recovered from a woman aged 30 to 39 who had recovered from COVID-19. The material sequenced was PBMCs or T cells enriched from blood (not recorded which). CDR3 sequence (DNA): TGTGCCAGCAGGCGGACAGTTGGGGCCAACGTCCTGACTTTC. Translated, it gives CASRRTVGANVLTF.